This T cell receptor beta chain emerged from a study of blood T cell repertoires in COVID-19 (dated by TCRdb to 2018 to 2021). Looking at the study overall: The collaborator samples originated in the United States, Italy and Spain and spanned the acute and convalescent phases of COVID-19. The prospective study material was composed of cDNA or gDNA derived from T cells, B-cell-depleted T cells, or PBMCs. Subjects who had been exposed to COVID-19, were actively infected with it, or had recovered from it provided the deeply sampled blood TCRbeta repertoires that made up the dataset. The repertoires were released in a freely available public database intended as a resource for research on the immune response to SARS-CoV-2. Samples were obtained from the ongoing ImmuneRACE study (first 160 participants) and from 1,200 or so subjects provided by 6 global collaborators. Sample metadata almost always included a de-identified subject ID, COVID-19 status, age in years and sex. Where available, HLA class I and class II types were obtained from metadata supplied by the sample provider rather than from assay-based typing.

A distance of 12 bases separates the germline ends of V and J, which lose 1 base and 5 bases respectively. Including cysteine and phenylalanine, the CDR3 has 14 amino acids. The CDR3 DNA has 42 bases and is translated from base 1. From a lookup of the germline V gene, CDR1 and CDR2 are SGHAT and FQNNGV. About this clone: Its antigen is still unknown. Base qualities were left out, and no much larger clone turns up one base away.

Enrolling through a virtual design, the prospective study's participants ranged in age from roughly 18 to 89 years and lived across some 23 United States geographic areas. Cohort assignment in the prospective study relied on participant-reported clinical history from a screening survey and a study questionnaire. Recovered participants in ImmuneRACE Cohort 3 were defined as having two consecutive negative NP/OP PCR tests, clearance from a healthcare professional, or resolution of symptoms. In the prospective study, mobile phlebotomists collected whole blood, serum and a nasopharyngeal or oropharyngeal swab from each participant. Prospective study participants could optionally give additional blood draws and questionnaires over a roughly two-month period. Before DNA extraction, prospective study blood samples were shipped either frozen or at room temperature. TCRbeta CDR3 regions were amplified from genomic DNA by means of the immunoSEQ Assay, a bias-controlled multiplex PCR. Turning to the authors' computational methods: The number of nucleated cells in each sample was estimated from the amplification of reference gene primers within the assay. To quantify the absolute abundance of each unique TCRbeta CDR3 rearrangement, sequence reads were collapsed and filtered. Productive Simpson clonality was computed per sample as the square root of Simpson's diversity index over productive rearrangements. In TCRdb, the immuneACCESS table is reduced to in-frame sequences with V and J assigned. These tables do not hold every clone; where another copy was compared, an unresolved V gene accounts for under half, and the others remain unexplained. V, J and clone size reflect that table, while D and trimming were determined from the DNA. Here the sample has approximately 320,000 clones; roughly 90% occur a single time. Approximately 2.5% of the sample is taken by the ten largest.

Results and caveats for the whole study, not just this receptor: The quantity of clinical and demographic metadata differed by source and by participant and was supplied without curation.

The specimen sequenced was PBMCs or T cells enriched from blood (not recorded which). The origin of this receptor is a man aged 55 to 70 who had recovered from COVID-19. The chain is assembled from TRBV11-2 and TRBJ2-7, with TRBD1 tentatively as D gene (5 bases match). CDR3 sequence: CASSLAVRANEQYF. At the DNA level, the sequence is TGTGCCAGCAGCTTAGCAGTCAGGGCGAACGAGCAGTACTTC.